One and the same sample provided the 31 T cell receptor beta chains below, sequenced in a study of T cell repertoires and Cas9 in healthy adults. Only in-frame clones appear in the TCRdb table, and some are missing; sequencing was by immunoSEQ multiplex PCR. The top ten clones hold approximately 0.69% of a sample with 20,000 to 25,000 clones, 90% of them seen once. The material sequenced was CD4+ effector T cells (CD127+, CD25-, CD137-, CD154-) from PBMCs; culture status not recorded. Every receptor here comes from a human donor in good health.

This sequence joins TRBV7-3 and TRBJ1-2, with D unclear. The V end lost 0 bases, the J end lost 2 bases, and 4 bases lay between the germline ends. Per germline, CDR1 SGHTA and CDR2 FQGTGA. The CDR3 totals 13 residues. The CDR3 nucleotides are TGTGCCAGCAGCTTAACGTCCAACTATGGCTACACCTTC. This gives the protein CASSLTSNYGYTF.

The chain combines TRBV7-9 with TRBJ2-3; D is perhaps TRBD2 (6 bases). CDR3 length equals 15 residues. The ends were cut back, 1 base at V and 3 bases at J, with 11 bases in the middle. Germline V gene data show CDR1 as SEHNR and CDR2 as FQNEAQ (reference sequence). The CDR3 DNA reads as TGTGCCAGCAGCTTAGGCGTGGGAGGAACAGATACGCAGTATTTT. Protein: CASSLGVGGTDTQYF. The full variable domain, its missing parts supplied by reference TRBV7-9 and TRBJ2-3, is DTGVSQNPRHKITKRGQNVTFRCDPISEHNRLYWYRQTLGQGPEFLTYFQNEAQLEKSRLLSDRFSAERPKGSFSTLEIQRTEQGDSAMYLCASSLGVGGTDTQYFGPGTRLTVL.

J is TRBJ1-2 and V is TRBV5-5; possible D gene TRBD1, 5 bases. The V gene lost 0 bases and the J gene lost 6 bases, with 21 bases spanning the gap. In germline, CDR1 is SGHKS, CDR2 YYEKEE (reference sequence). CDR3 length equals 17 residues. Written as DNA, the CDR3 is TGTGCCAGCAGCTTGGGCCCGACAGCGCGGTCTGGCCATGGCTACACCTTC. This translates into CASSLGPTARSGHGYTF. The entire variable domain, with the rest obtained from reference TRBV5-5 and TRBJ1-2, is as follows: DAGVTQSPTHLIKTRGQQVTLRCSPISGHKSVSWYQQVLGQGPQFIFQYYEKEERGRGNFPDRFSARQFPNYSSELNVNALLLGDSALYLCASSLGPTARSGHGYTFGSGTRLTVV.

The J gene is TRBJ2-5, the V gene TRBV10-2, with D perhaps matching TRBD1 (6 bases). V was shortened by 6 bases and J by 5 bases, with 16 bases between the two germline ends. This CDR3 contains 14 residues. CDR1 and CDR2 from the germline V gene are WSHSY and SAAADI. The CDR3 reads CASSQPGVGETQYF. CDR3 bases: TGCGCCAGCAGCCAGCCAGGGGTGGGGGAGACCCAGTACTTC.

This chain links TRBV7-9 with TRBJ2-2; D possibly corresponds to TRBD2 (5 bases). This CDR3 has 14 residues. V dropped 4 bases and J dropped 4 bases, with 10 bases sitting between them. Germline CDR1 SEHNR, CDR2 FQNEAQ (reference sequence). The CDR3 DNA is TGTGCCAGCAGCTCCGGACTCGTCACCGGGGAGCTGTTTTTT. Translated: CASSSGLVTGELFF.

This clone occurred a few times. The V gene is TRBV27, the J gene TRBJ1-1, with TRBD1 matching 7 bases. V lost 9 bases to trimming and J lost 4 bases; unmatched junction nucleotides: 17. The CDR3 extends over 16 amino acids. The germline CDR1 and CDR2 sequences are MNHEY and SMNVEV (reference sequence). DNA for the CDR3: TGTGCCAGAGAGAGGGGGCAGATTAGTGTGGGCACTGAAGCTTTCTTT. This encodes CARERGQISVGTEAFF.

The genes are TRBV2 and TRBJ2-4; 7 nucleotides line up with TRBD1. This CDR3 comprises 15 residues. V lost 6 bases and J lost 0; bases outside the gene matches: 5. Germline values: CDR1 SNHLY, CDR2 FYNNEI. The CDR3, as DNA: TGTGCCAGCAGGGGACAGCCTTTAGCCAAAAACATTCAGTACTTC. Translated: CASRGQPLAKNIQYF.

The CDR3 sequence is CASSPTPDHYGYTF. The CDR3 bases are TGCGCCAGCAGCCCCACACCCGACCACTATGGCTACACCTTC. This chain links TRBV5-1 with TRBJ1-2; D ambiguous. CDR1 and CDR2 from the germline V gene are SGHRS and YFSETQ. V was cut by 4 bases and J by 3 bases, with 13 bases left in between. The CDR3 extends over 14 amino acids. The full variable domain, completed using reference TRBV5-1 and TRBJ1-2, is KAGVTQTPRYLIKTRGQQVTLSCSPISGHRSVSWYQQTPGQGLQFLFEYFSETQRNKGNFPGRFSGRQFSNSRSEMNVSTLELGDSALYLCASSPTPDHYGYTFGSGTRLTVV.

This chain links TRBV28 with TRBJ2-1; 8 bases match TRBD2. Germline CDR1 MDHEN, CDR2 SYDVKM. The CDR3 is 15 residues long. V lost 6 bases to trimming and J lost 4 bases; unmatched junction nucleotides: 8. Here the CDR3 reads CASRRAGAEYNEQFF. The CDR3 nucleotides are TGTGCCAGCAGGCGAGCGGGGGCCGAATACAATGAGCAGTTCTTC.

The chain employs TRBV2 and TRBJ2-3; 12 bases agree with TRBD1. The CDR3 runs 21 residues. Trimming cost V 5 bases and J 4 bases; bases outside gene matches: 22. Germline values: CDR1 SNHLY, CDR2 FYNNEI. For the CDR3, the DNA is TGTGCCAGCAGTACCCCGGGACAGGGGGCGGGACCCGATGGACACGCAGATACGCAGTATTTT. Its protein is CASSTPGQGAGPDGHADTQYF.

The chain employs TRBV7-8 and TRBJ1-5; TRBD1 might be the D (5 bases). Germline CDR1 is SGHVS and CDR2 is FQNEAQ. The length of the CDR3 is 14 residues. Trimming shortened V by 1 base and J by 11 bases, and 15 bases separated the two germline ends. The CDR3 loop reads CASSLGRESNTQHF. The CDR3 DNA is TGTGCCAGCAGCTTAGGCAGGGAATCTAATACCCAGCATTTT.

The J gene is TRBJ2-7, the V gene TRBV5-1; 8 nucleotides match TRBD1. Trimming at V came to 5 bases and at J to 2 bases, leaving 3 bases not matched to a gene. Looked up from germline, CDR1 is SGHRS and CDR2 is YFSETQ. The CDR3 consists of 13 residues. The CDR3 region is CASRGTGTYEQYF. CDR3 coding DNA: TGCGCCAGCAGGGGGACAGGTACCTACGAGCAGTACTTC.

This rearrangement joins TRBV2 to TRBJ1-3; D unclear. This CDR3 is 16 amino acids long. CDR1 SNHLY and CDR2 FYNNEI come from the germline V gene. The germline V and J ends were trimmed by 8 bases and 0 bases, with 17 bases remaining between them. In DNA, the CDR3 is TGTGCCAGCGGGAGGGAACAAAACCTCTCTGGAAACACCATATATTTT. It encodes CASGREQNLSGNTIYF.

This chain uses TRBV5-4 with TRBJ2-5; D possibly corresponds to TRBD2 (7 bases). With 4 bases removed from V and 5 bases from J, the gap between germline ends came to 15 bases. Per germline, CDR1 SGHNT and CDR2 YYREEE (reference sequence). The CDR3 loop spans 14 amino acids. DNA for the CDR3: TGTGCCAGCAGCCCTGGGGGGGGCTCGGAGACCCAGTACTTC. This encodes CASSPGGGSETQYF.

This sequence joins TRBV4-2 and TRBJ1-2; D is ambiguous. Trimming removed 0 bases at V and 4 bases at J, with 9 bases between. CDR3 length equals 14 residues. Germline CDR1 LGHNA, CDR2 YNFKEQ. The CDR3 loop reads CASSQDGQSYGYTF. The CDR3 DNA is TGTGCCAGCAGCCAAGATGGGCAGAGCTATGGCTACACCTTC.

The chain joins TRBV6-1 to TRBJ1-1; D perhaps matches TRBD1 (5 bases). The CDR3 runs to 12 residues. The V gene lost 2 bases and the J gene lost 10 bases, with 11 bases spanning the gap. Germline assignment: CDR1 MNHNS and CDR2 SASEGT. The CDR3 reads CASSELAGLAFF. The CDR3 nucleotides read TGTGCCAGCAGTGAATTGGCAGGGCTAGCTTTCTTT.

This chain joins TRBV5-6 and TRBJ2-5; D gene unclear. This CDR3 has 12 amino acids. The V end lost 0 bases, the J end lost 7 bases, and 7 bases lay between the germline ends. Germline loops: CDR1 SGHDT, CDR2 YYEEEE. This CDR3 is CASSLDLRTQYF. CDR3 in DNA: TGTGCCAGCAGCTTGGACCTCCGGACCCAGTACTTC.

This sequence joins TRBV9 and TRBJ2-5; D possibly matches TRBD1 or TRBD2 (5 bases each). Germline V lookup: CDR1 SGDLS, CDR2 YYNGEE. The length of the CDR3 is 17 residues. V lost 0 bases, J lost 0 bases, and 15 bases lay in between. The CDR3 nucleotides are TGTGCCAGCAGCGTAGCCCCCGGGACGGCCGACCAAGAGACCCAGTACTTC. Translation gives CASSVAPGTADQETQYF.

In nucleotides, the CDR3 is TGTGCCAGCAGCTTAGCTCCCGGACAGGGCTATGGCTACACCTTC. Translating it yields CASSLAPGQGYGYTF. The chain is built from TRBV11-2 and TRBJ1-2; the match to TRBD1 covers 8 bases. The CDR3 contains 15 residues. Germline V CDR1 and CDR2: SGHAT, FQNNGV. The V gene end was trimmed by 1 base and the J gene end by 4 bases; junction bases not matched to a gene: 5.

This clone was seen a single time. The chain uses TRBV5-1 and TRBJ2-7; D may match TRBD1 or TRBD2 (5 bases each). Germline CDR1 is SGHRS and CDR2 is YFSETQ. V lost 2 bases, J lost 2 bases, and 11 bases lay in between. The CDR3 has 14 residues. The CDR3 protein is CASSFDQGAYEQYF. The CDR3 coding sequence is TGCGCCAGCAGCTTTGATCAGGGAGCCTACGAGCAGTACTTC.

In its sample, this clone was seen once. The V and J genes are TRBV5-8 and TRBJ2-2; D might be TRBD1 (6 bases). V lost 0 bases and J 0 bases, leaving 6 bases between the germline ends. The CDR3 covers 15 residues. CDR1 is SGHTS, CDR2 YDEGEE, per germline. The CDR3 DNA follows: TGTGCCAGCAGCTTGGCAGGGGCGAACACCGGGGAGCTGTTTTTT. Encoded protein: CASSLAGANTGELFF.

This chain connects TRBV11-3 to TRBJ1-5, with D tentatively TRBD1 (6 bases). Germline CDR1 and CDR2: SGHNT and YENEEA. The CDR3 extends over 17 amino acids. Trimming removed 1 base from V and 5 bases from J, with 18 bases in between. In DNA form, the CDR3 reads TGTGCCAGCAGCTTAGGGACGGTGTGGGGGGCCTATCAGCCCCAGCATTTT. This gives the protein CASSLGTVWGAYQPQHF.

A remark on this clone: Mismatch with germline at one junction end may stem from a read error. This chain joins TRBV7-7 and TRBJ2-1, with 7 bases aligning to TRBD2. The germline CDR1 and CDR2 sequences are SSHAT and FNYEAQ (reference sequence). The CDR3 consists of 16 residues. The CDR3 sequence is CASSPGLVRGVNEQFF. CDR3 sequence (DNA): TGTGCTAGCAGCCCCGGTCTTGTTCGGGGGGTCAATGAGCAGTTCTTC.

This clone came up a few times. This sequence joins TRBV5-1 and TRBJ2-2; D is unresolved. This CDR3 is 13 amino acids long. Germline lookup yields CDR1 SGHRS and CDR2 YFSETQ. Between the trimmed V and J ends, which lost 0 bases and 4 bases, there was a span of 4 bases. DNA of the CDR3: TGCGCCAGCAGCTTGGGGGGCACCGGGGAGCTGTTTTTT. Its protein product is CASSLGGTGELFF.

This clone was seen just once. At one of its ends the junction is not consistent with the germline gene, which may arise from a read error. This CDR3 reads CASTEQGGLYEQYF. CDR3 DNA: TGTGCCAGCACTGAACAGGGGGGGCTCTACGAGCAGTACTTC. The gene calls are TRBV2 and TRBJ2-7; tentatively, D is TRBD1 (8 bases). The CDR3 consists of 14 residues. Germline CDR1 reads SNHLY; CDR2 reads FYNNEI.

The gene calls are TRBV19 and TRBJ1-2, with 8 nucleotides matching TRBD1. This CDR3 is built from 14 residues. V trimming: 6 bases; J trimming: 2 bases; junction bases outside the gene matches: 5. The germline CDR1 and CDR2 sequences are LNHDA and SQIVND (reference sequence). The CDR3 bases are TGTGCCAGTAGACAGGGGGTACGGAACTATGGCTACACCTTC. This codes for CASRQGVRNYGYTF. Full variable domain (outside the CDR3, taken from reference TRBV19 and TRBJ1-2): DGGITQSPKYLFRKEGQNVTLSCEQNLNHDAMYWYRQDPGQGLRLIYYSQIVNDFQKGDIAEGYSVSREKKESFPLTVTSAQKNPTAFYLCASRQGVRNYGYTFGSGTRLTVV.

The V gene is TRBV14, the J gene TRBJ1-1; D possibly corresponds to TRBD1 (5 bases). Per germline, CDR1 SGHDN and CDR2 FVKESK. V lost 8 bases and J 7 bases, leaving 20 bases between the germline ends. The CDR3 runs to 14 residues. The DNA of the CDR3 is TGTGCCAGCGGGGCCCTCCCCGATCTCAATGAAGCTTTCTTT. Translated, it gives CASGALPDLNEAFF.

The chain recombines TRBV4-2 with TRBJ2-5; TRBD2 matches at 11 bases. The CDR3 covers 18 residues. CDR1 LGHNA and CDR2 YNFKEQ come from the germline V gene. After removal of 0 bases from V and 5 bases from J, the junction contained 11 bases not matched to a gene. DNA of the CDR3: TGTGCCAGCAGCCAAGATGTGCCTAGCGGGGGGATGTGGGAGACCCAGTACTTC. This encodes CASSQDVPSGGMWETQYF.

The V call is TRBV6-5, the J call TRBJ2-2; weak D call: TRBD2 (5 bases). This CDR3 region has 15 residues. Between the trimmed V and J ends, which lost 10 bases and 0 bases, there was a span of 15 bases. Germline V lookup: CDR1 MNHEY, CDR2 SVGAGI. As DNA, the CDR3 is TGTGCCACAGCCCGGGGAAGTGCGAACACCGGGGAGCTGTTTTTT. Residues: CATARGSANTGELFF.

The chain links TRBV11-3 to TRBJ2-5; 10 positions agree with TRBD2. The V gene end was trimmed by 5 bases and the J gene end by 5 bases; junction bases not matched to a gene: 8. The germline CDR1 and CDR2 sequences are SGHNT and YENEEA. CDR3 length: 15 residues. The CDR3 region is CASSHGLAGVETQYF. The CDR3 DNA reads TGTGCCAGCAGCCACGGGCTAGCGGGGGTGGAGACCCAGTACTTC.

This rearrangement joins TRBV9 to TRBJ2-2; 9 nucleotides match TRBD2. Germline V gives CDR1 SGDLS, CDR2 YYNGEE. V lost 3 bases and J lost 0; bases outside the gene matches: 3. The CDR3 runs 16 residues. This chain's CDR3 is CASSALAGTNTGELFF. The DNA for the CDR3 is TGTGCCAGCAGCGCCCTAGCGGGAACGAACACCGGGGAGCTGTTTTTT.